This T cell receptor (beta chain) is from a study of CD8 T cells in Susac syndrome. This CDR3 region has 14 residues. Trimming at V came to 5 bases and at J to 5 bases, leaving 5 bases not matched to a gene. CDR1 and CDR2 (germline): SGHTA, FQGNSA. This clonotype appeared a few times. TCR beta was sequenced from blood CD8+ and CD4+ T cells. The multiple sclerosis control cohort comprised treatment-naive individuals presenting with stable or active relapsing-remitting disease. TEMRA cells were enriched by FACS, while CD8+ and CD4+ T cells were obtained through a negative isolation that was performed magnetically. With random hexamers, reverse transcription was performed on about 0.45 to 1 ug of RNA. An immunoSEQ multiplex PCR generated amplified TCR beta CDR3 products spanning 54 Vbeta and 13 Jbeta. MiXCR was run by TCRdb on the immunoSEQ multiplex PCR reads, yielding one entry per CDR3 protein. The sample has fewer than 350,000 distinct CDR3 sequences, 65% to 90% seen once.

The V gene is TRBV7-2, the J gene TRBJ1-4; 7 bases match TRBD1. This clonotype originated in a human donor with multiple sclerosis. Source material: CD8+ T cells from PBMCs. The CDR3 sequence is CASSRDRENEKLFF. The CDR3 nucleotides read TGTGCCAGCAGCCGGGACAGAGAGAATGAAAAACTGTTTTTT.